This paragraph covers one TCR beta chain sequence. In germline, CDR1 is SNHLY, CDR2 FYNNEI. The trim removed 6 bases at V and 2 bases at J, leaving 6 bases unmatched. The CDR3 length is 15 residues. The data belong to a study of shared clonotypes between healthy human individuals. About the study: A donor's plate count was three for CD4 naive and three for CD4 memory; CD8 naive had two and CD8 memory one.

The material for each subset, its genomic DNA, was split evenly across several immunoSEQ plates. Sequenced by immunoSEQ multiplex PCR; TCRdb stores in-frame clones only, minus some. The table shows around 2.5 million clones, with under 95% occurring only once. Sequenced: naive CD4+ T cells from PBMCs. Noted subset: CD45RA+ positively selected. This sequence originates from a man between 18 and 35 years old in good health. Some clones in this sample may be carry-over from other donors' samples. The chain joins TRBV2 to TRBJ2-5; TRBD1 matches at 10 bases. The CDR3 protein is CASRDRTGGQETQYF. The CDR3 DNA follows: TGTGCCAGCAGGGACCGGACAGGGGGACAAGAGACCCAGTACTTC.